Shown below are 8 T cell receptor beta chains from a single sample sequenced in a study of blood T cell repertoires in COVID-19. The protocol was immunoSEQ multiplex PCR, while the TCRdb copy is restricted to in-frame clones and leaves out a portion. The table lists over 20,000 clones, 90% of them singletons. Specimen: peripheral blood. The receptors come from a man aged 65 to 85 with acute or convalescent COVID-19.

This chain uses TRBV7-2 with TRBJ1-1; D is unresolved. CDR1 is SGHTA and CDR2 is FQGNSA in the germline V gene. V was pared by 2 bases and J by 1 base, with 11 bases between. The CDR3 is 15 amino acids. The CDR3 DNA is TGTGCCAGCAGCTTATCTCCCTCAGGGAACACTGAAGCTTTCTTT. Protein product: CASSLSPSGNTEAFF.

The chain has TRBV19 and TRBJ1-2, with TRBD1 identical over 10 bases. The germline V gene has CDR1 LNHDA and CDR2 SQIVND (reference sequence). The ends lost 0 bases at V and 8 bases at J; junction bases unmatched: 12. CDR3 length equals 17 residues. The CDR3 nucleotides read TGTGCCAGTAGTATAGACTCGCGACAGGGGGCTTCACGGGGCTACACCTTC. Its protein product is CASSIDSRQGASRGYTF.

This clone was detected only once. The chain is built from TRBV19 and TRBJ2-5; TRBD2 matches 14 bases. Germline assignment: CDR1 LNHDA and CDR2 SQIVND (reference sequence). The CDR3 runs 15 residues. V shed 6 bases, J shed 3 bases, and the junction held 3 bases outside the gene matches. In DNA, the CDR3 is TGTGCCAGTAGCTTGACTAGCGGGGGGGAAGAGACCCAGTACTTC. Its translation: CASSLTSGGEETQYF.

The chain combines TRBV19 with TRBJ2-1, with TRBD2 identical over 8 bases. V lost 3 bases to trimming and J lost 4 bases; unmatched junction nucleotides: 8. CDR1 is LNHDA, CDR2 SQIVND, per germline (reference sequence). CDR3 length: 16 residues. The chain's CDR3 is CASSMWSGGGYNEQFF. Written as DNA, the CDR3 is TGTGCCAGTAGTATGTGGAGTGGCGGGGGGTACAATGAGCAGTTCTTC.

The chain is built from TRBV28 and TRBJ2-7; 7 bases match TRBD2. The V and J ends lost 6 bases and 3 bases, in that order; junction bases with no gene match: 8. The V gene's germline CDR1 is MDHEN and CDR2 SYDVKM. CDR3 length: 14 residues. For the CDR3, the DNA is TGTGCCAGCAGGGTGGGACTACAAGTCTACGAGCAGTACTTC. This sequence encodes CASRVGLQVYEQYF.

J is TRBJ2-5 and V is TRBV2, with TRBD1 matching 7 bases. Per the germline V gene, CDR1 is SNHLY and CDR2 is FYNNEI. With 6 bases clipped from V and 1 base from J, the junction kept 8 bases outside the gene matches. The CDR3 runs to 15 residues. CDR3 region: CASRGQDRPQETQYF. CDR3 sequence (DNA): TGTGCCAGCAGGGGGCAGGACAGGCCCCAAGAGACCCAGTACTTC.

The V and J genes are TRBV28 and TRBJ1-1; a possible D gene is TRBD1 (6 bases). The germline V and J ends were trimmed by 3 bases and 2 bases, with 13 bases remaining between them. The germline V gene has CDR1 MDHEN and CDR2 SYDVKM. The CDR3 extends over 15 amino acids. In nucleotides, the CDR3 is TGTGCCAGCAGTTTCAGGTACAGGGTTAACACTGAAGCTTTCTTT. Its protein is CASSFRYRVNTEAFF.

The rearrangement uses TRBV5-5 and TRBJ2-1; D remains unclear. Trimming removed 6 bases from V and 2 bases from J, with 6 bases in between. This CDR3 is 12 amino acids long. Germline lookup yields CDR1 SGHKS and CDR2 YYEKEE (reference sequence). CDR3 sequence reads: CASMRAYNEQFF. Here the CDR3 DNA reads TGTGCCAGCATGAGAGCCTACAATGAGCAGTTCTTC.